Included here is one T cell receptor beta chain sequence, with context. The antigen is undetermined. The data derive from a study of T cell responses to AZD1222 COVID-19 vaccine. Study-wide findings and caveats: The repertoires were collected only after the peak T cell response. Researchers report vaccine-associated CD4 TCRs spanning spike, with dominance at 160-218 and 743-854.

Assay used: immunoSEQ multiplex PCR; TCRdb lists only in-frame clones, some missing. The data contain tens of thousands of clones, roughly nine tenths of them singletons. This CDR3 spans 13 amino acids. The V and J ends lost 3 bases and 1 base respectively, with 9 bases between them. The V gene's germline CDR1 is DFQATT and CDR2 SNEGSKA (reference sequence). This chain joins TRBV20-1 and TRBJ2-5; unclear D gene. This TCR derives from an adult who received the AZD1222 COVID-19 vaccine. The sequences come from peripheral blood, collected 28 days after the second AZD1222 dose. This chain's CDR3 is CSASQTVQETQYF. The CDR3 region has the DNA TGCAGTGCTAGTCAGACGGTCCAAGAGACCCAGTACTTC.